Sequencing of this T cell receptor (beta chain) was carried out in a study of T cell responses to AZD1222 COVID-19 vaccine. Between the trimmed V and J ends, which lost 5 bases and 5 bases, there was a span of 20 bases. The V gene's germline CDR1 is SGHRS and CDR2 YFSETQ. This CDR3 spans 15 amino acids. Libraries were prepared by immunoSEQ multiplex PCR; TCRdb keeps only in-frame clonotypes and omits some of them. Of around 75,000 clones detected, about nine tenths appear once; the ten largest clones hold about 9%. The chain is built from TRBV5-1 and TRBJ2-7, with TRBD2 as a possible D gene (6 bases). This sequence originates from an adult who received the MenACWY meningococcal vaccine as a control. This material consisted of peripheral blood, taken 28 days after the second dose of the MenACWY control vaccine. CDR3 nucleotides: TGCGCCAGCAGTTCTGACCCGGACTATATCAACGAGCAGTACTTC. Translated, it gives CASSSDPDYINEQYF.